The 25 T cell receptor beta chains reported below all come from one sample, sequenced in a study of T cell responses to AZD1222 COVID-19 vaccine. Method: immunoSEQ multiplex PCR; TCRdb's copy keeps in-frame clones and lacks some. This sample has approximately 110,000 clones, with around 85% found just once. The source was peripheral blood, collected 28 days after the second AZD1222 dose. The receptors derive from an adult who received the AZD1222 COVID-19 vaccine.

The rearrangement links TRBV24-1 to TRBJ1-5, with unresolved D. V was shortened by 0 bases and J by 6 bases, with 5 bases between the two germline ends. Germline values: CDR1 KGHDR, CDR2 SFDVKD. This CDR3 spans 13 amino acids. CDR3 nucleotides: TGTGCCACCAGTGATTTGGCGCTTCAGCCCCAGCATTTT. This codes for CATSDLALQPQHF.

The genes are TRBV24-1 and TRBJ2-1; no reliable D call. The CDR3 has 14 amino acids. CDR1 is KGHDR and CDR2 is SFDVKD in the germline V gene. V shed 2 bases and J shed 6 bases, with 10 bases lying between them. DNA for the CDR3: TGTGCCACCAGTGATTGGGGTTCTACCAATGAGCAGTTCTTC. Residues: CATSDWGSTNEQFF.

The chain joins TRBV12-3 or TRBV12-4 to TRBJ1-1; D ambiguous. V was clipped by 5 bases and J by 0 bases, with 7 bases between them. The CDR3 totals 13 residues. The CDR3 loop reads CASSLQVNTEAFF. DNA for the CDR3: TGTGCCAGCAGTCTCCAGGTGAACACTGAAGCTTTCTTT.

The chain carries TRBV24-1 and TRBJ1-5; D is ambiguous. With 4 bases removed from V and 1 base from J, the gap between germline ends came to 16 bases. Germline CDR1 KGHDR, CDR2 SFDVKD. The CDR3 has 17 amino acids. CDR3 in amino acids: CATSDTGPSGSNQPQHF. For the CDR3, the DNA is TGTGCCACCAGTGACACCGGACCGTCCGGAAGCAATCAGCCCCAGCATTTT.

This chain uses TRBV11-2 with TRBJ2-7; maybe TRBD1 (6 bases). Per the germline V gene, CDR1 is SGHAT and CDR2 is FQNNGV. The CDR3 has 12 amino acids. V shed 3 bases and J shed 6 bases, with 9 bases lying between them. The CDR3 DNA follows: TGTGCCAGCAGCTTGACAGGTCTCGAGCAGTACTTC. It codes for CASSLTGLEQYF.

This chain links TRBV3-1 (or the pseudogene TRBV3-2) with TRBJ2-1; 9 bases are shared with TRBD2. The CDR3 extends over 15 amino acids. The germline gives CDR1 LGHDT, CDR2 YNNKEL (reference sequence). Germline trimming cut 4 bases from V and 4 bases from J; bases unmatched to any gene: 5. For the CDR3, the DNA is TGTGCCAGCAGCCGCGGGGGGGGCCCTTACAATGAGCAGTTCTTC. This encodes CASSRGGGPYNEQFF.

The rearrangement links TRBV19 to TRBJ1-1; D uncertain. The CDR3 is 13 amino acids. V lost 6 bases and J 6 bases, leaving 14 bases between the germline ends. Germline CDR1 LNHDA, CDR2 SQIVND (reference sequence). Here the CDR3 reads CASRISGQAEAFF. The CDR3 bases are TGTGCCAGTAGGATCAGCGGCCAGGCTGAAGCTTTCTTT.

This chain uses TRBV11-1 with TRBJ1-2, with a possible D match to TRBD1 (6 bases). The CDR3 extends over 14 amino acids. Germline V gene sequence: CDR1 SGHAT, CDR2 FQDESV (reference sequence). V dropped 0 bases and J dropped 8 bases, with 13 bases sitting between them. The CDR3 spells CASSLALGQGGYTF. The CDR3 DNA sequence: TGTGCCAGCAGCTTAGCCCTGGGACAAGGGGGCTACACCTTC.

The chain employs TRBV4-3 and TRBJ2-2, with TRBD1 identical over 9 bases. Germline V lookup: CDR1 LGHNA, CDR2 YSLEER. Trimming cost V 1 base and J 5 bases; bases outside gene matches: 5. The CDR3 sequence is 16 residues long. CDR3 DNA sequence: TGCGCCAGCAGCCAAGTTGGGACAGGGAGGACCGGGGAGCTGTTTTTT. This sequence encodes CASSQVGTGRTGELFF.

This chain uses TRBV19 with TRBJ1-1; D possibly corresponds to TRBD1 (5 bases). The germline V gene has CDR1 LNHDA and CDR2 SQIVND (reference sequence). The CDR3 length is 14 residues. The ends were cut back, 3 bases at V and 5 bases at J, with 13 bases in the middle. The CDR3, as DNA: TGTGCCAGTAGTATTATCGGGGGTGTAACTGAAGCTTTCTTT. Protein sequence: CASSIIGGVTEAFF. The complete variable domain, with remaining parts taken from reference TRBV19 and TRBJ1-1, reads DGGITQSPKYLFRKEGQNVTLSCEQNLNHDAMYWYRQDPGQGLRLIYYSQIVNDFQKGDIAEGYSVSREKKESFPLTVTSAQKNPTAFYLCASSIIGGVTEAFFGQGTRLTVV.

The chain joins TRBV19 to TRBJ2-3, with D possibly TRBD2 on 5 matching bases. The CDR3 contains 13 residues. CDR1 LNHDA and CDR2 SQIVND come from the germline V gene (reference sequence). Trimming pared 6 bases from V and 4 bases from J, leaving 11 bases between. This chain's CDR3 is CASSGLDADTQYF. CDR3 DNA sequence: TGTGCCAGTAGCGGACTTGATGCAGATACGCAGTATTTT.

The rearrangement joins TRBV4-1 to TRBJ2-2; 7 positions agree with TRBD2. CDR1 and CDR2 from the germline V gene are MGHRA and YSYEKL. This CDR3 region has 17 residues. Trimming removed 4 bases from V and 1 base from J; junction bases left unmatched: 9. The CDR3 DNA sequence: TGCGCCAGCAGCCCATCCGGGACTACATTGAACACCGGGGAGCTGTTTTTT. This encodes CASSPSGTTLNTGELFF.

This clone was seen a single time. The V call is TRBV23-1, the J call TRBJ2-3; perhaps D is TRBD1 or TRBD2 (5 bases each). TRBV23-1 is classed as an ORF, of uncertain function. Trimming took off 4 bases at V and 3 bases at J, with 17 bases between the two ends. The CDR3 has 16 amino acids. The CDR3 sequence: CASSPTWGSRTDTQYF. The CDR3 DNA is TGCGCCAGCAGTCCTACGTGGGGGAGTCGTACAGATACGCAGTATTTT.

CDR3 sequence: CASSAGQGFTDTQYF. The CDR3 region has the DNA TGTGCCAGTAGCGCGGGACAGGGTTTCACAGATACGCAGTATTTT. This chain joins TRBV19 and TRBJ2-3; TRBD1 aligns across 9 bases. This CDR3 spans 15 amino acids. The germline V gene encodes CDR1 LNHDA and CDR2 SQIVND (reference sequence). Unmatched junction bases numbered 6, after V lost 6 bases and J lost 2 bases. Based on the CDR3 plus reference TRBV19 and TRBJ2-3, the full variable domain is DGGITQSPKYLFRKEGQNVTLSCEQNLNHDAMYWYRQDPGQGLRLIYYSQIVNDFQKGDIAEGYSVSREKKESFPLTVTSAQKNPTAFYLCASSAGQGFTDTQYFGPGTRLTVL.

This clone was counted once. DNA for the CDR3: TGTGCCAGCACCCTCCCGGCAGATACGCAGTATTTT. Translation gives CASTLPADTQYF. V usage is TRBV28 and J usage is TRBJ2-3; D gene uncertain. The V end lost 7 bases, the J end lost 4 bases, and 9 bases lay between the germline ends. The CDR3 has 12 amino acids. Germline CDR1 and CDR2: MDHEN and SYDVKM.

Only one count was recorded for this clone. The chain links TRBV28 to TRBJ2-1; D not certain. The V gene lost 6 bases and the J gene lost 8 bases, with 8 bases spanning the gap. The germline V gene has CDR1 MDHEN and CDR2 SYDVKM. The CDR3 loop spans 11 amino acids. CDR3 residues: CASRLWDEQFF. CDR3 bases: TGTGCCAGCAGACTGTGGGATGAGCAGTTCTTC.

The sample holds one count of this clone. CDR3 DNA: TGTGCCAGCAGCCCCCCCCCGGGGGGCACATCCTACAATGAGCAGTTCTTC. It encodes CASSPPPGGTSYNEQFF. The rearrangement links TRBV7-2 to TRBJ2-1, with D possibly TRBD2 on 7 matching bases. Germline V CDR1 and CDR2: SGHTA, FQGNSA. Between the trimmed V and J ends, which lost 5 bases and 1 base, there was a span of 18 bases. The CDR3 spans 17 residues.

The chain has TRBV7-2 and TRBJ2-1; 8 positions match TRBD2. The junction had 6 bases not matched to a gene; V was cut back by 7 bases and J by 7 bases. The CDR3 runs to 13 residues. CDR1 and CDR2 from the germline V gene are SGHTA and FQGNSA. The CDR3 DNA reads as TGTGCCAGCATCCTAAGCGGGGGAAATGAGCAGTTCTTC. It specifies CASILSGGNEQFF.

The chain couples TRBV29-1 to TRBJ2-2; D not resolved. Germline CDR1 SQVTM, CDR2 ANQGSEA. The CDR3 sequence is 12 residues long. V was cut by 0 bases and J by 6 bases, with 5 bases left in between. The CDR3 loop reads CSVEDLPGELFF. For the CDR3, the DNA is TGCAGCGTTGAAGACTTGCCCGGGGAGCTGTTTTTT.

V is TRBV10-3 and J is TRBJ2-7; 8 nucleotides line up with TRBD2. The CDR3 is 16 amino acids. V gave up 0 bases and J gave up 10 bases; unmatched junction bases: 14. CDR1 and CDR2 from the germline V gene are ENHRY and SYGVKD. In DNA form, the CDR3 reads TGTGCCATCAGTGAGTCTGCGGGACTAGGCGGCCAAGATCAGTACTTC. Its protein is CAISESAGLGGQDQYF.

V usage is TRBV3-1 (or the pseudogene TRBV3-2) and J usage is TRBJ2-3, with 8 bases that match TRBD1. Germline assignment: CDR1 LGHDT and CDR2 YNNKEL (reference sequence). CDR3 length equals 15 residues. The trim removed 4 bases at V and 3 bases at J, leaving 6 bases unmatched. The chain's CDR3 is CASSPRTGRTDTQYF. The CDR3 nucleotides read TGTGCCAGCAGCCCCCGGACAGGGAGGACAGATACGCAGTATTTT.

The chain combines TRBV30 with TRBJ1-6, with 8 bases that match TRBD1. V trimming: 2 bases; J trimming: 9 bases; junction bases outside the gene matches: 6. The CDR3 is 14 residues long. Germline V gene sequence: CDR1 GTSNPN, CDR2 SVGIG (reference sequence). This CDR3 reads CAWSTGTGGSPLHF. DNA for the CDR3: TGTGCCTGGAGTACCGGGACAGGCGGTTCACCCCTCCACTTT.

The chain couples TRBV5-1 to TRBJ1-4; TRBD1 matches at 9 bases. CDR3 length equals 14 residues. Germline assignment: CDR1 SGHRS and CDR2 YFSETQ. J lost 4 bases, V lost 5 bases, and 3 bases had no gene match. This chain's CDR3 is CASRQGQGNEKLFF. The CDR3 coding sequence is TGCGCCAGCAGACAGGGACAGGGTAATGAAAAACTGTTTTTT.

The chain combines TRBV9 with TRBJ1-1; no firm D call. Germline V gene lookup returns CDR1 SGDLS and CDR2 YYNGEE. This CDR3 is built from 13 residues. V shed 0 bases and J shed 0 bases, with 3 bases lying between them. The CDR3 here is CASSVEVNTEAFF. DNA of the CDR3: TGTGCCAGCAGCGTAGAGGTGAACACTGAAGCTTTCTTT.

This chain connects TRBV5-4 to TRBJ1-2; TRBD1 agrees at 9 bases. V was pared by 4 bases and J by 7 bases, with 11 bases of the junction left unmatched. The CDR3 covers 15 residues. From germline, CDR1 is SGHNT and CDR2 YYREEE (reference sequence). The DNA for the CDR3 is TGTGCCAGCAGCCCATCAGGACAGGGGCGGGGTGGCTACACCTTC. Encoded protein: CASSPSGQGRGGYTF.